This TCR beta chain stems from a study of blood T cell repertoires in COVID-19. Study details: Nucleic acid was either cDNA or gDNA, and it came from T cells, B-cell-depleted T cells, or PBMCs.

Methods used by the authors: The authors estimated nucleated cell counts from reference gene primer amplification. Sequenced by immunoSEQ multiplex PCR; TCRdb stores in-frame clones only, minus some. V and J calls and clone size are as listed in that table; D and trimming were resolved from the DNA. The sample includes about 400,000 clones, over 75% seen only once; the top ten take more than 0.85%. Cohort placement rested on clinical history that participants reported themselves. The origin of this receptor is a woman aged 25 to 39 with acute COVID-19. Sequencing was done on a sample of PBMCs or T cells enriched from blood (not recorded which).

CDR3 bases: TGTGCCATAGGGGAGCGGGCAAGCTCCTACGAGCAGTACTTC. Translation gives CAIGERASSYEQYF. V is TRBV7-9 and J is TRBJ2-7, with TRBD2 as a possible D gene (6 bases). Looked up from germline, CDR1 is SEHNR and CDR2 is FQNEAQ (reference sequence). V was clipped by 10 bases and J by 0 bases, with 16 bases between them. The CDR3 covers 14 residues.